These T cell receptor beta chains were read from a single sample in a study of post-analysis software for immune sequencing data. TCRdb used MiXCR to reprocess the PCR reads, holding one entry per CDR3 protein. The data show around 700,000 distinct CDR3 sequences, 55% to 70% seen once. The sequencing input was blood. The receptor set was obtained from a girl aged 2-10 years with multiple sclerosis. Each CDR3 is given with its conserved first and last residue. D genes are given only for firm matches. The size field is filled for only some rows; it gives once, few, many or a size class.

d_call	j_call	clone_size	v_call	cdr3_nt	cdr3_aa
TRBD1	TRBJ2-5	once	TRBV29-1	TGCAGCGTTGCCGACAGGGCCCAAGAGACCCAGTACTTC	CSVADRAQETQYF
TRBD1	TRBJ2-3	NA	TRBV4-1	TGCGCCAGCAGCCCTTCACAGGGGGGAGGAGATACGCAGTATTTT	CASSPSQGGGDTQYF
NA	TRBJ1-1	NA	TRBV6-5	TGTGCCAGCAGTCGGGAGTTAGTGAACACTGAAGCTTTCTTT	CASSRELVNTEAFF
TRBD1	TRBJ1-5	NA	TRBV12-3/TRBV12-4	TGTGCCAGCAGTACCTTGACAGGGGCGCCCCAGCATTTT	CASSTLTGAPQHF
NA	TRBJ2-3	NA	TRBV5-1	TGCGCCAGCAGCCCCGTGGCGGGACAGACCTCAGATACGCAGTATTTT	CASSPVAGQTSDTQYF
NA	TRBJ2-5	few	TRBV6-5	TGTGCCAGCAGTTACTCTCACCTCGGAACTAGGAACAAGGGGACCCAGTACTTC	CASSYSHLGTRNKGTQYF
TRBD2	TRBJ2-4	NA	TRBV6-6	TGTGCCAGCAGTTCCTCGGGGGGGCAGACCAAAAACATTCAGTACTTC	CASSSSGGQTKNIQYF
NA	TRBJ1-5	NA	TRBV28	TGTGCCAGCAGTATTAAGTTCAGGGCTACCAATCAGCCCCAGCATTTT	CASSIKFRATNQPQHF
TRBD1	TRBJ2-7	NA	TRBV5-1	TGCGCCAGCAGCTTGTCACCCACCCCGGGACAGGGGGCCCACGAGCAGTACTTC	CASSLSPTPGQGAHEQYF
NA	TRBJ1-5	NA	TRBV29-1	TGCAGCGTTGAAATGGTACCCGGACAGCCCCAGCATTTT	CSVEMVPGQPQHF
NA	TRBJ2-7	NA	TRBV6-2/TRBV6-3	TGTGCCAGCAGTCCCGACACATACTACGAGCAGTACTTC	CASSPDTYYEQYF
NA	TRBJ2-7	NA	TRBV15	TGTGCCACCAGCAGGGAGGACGGCTCCTACGAGCAGTACTTC	CATSREDGSYEQYF
NA	TRBJ2-6	NA	TRBV7-2	TGTGCCAGCACCCTTAGCGGATGGGACAGATTCCTGACTTTC	CASTLSGWDRFLTF
NA	TRBJ1-2	NA	TRBV24-1	TGTACCACCAGTGATTTGTCGGTCCACTATGGCTACACCTTC	CTTSDLSVHYGYTF
NA	TRBJ2-7	NA	TRBV7-2	TGTGCCAGCAGCTTGTCTCCAGCGTCTGGGTACGAGCAGTACTTC	CASSLSPASGYEQYF
TRBD1	TRBJ2-1	once	TRBV4-3	TGCGCCAGCAGCCTAGACAGGGTTACCTCCCTACCTAATGAGCAGTTCTTC	CASSLDRVTSLPNEQFF
TRBD2	TRBJ2-1	NA	TRBV20-1	TGCAGTGCTAGGGCCAGCGGGGGGGTTAATGAGCAGTTCTTC	CSARASGGVNEQFF
NA	TRBJ1-5	NA	TRBV6-6	TGTGCCAGCAGGGTAGGGGTCGGTAATCAGCCCCAGCATTTT	CASRVGVGNQPQHF
NA	TRBJ2-6	NA	TRBV11-2	TGTGCCAGGGATTCGACGGAATACTCTGGGGCCAACGTCCTGACTTTC	CARDSTEYSGANVLTF
NA	TRBJ1-1	NA	TRBV28	TGTGCTGTGGGGGGCGCATTCCCTGAAGCTTTCTTT	CAVGGAFPEAFF
NA	TRBJ1-2	NA	TRBV7-2	TGTGCCAGCAGCTTAAGTTTCCGATTCGGCTATGGCTACACCTTC	CASSLSFRFGYGYTF
TRBD2	TRBJ2-3	NA	TRBV12-3/TRBV12-4	TGTGCCATCCGGCTAGCGGGGGTGACAGATACGCAGTATTTT	CAIRLAGVTDTQYF
NA	TRBJ1-1	few	TRBV29-1	TGCAGCGTTGAGGGTAGGCCTTCGAACACTGAAGCTTTCTTT	CSVEGRPSNTEAFF
NA	TRBJ1-1	few	TRBV29-1	TGCAGCGTTGGAAGGGCATGGAACACTGAAGCTTTCTTT	CSVGRAWNTEAFF
NA	TRBJ2-3	NA	TRBV11-2	TGTGCCAGCAGCTTGCGCCTATTATCTAGCACAGATACGCAGTATTTT	CASSLRLLSSTDTQYF
TRBD2	TRBJ2-1	NA	TRBV15	TGTGCCACCAGCAATGAGACTAGCTACTCCTACAATGAGCAGTTCTTC	CATSNETSYSYNEQFF
NA	TRBJ1-2	NA	TRBV7-2	TGTGCCAGCAGCTTAGAGTTGGCAGGCTATGGCTACACCTTC	CASSLELAGYGYTF
TRBD2	TRBJ2-1	NA	TRBV27	TGTGCCAGCCGCCTACCCCGAGCGGGATACAATGAGCAGTTCTTC	CASRLPRAGYNEQFF
TRBD2	TRBJ2-1	NA	TRBV4-1	TGCGCCAGCAGCCAACCGGTGGGGGGGGGCTCCTACAATGAGCAGTTCTTC	CASSQPVGGGSYNEQFF
TRBD2	TRBJ2-1	NA	TRBV7-3	TGTGCCAGCAGCCGAACTAGCGGGAGTGACAATGAGCAGTTCTTC	CASSRTSGSDNEQFF
TRBD1	TRBJ1-5	NA	TRBV20-1	TGCAGTGCTAGAGATCTCGGACAGGGGTTTTCTGGCAATCAGCCCCAGCATTTT	CSARDLGQGFSGNQPQHF
TRBD2	TRBJ2-1	NA	TRBV7-2	TGTGCCAGCAGCTTAGGCGGGGGTTCTACTTACAATGAGCAGTTCTTC	CASSLGGGSTYNEQFF
NA	TRBJ2-3	NA	TRBV4-3	TGCGCCAACAGCCAAGATGGGCAGCCCTTCCGGGGGGATACGCAGTATTTT	CANSQDGQPFRGDTQYF
TRBD1	TRBJ1-2	few	TRBV12-3/TRBV12-4	TGTGCCAGCTTCCCAAGCACAGGGGGCCATGGCTACACCTTC	CASFPSTGGHGYTF
NA	TRBJ2-5	NA	TRBV6-6	TGTGCCAGCAGTTATGCGGGGGCACAAGAGACCCAGTACTTC	CASSYAGAQETQYF
NA	TRBJ1-4	few	TRBV20-1	TGCAGTGCCGGCAGTCCCGAAAAACTGTTTTTT	CSAGSPEKLFF
NA	TRBJ2-1	few	TRBV20-1	TGCAGTGCCATAGACCGGGACGCCAGCTCCTACAATGAGCAGTTCTTC	CSAIDRDASSYNEQFF
TRBD2	TRBJ2-1	NA	TRBV7-8	TGTGCCAGCAGCCAGCCTAGCGGGGGATACTCCTACAATGAGCAGTTCTTC	CASSQPSGGYSYNEQFF
NA	TRBJ1-1	NA	TRBV5-1	TGCGCCAGCAGCTTGTCAGGGGCCCAGAACACTGAAGCTTTCTTT	CASSLSGAQNTEAFF
TRBD2	TRBJ2-1	NA	TRBV12-3/TRBV12-4	TGTGCCAGCAGTCACTATAGCGGGGGGGCCACCAATGAGCAGTTCTTC	CASSHYSGGATNEQFF
NA	TRBJ2-3	NA	TRBV3-1	TGTGCCAGCAGCAGAACGGGACTCCCCACAGATACGCAGTATTTT	CASSRTGLPTDTQYF
NA	TRBJ2-7	NA	TRBV5-5	TGTGCCAGCAGCCCCATCCCAACCCTCACGTCCTACGAGCAGTACTTC	CASSPIPTLTSYEQYF
NA	TRBJ2-6	once	TRBV6-2/TRBV6-3	TGTGCCAGCAGTTCTGGACAGTTCTCTGGGGCCAACGTCCTGACTTTC	CASSSGQFSGANVLTF
TRBD2	TRBJ2-7	NA	TRBV5-4	TGTGCCAGCAGCTTGTCGTCCGCGGGAGGAAGCGAGCAGTACTTC	CASSLSSAGGSEQYF
NA	TRBJ2-1	NA	TRBV5-1	TGCGCCAGCAGCTTGGCCCTGAGTACGAACAATGAGCAGTTCTTC	CASSLALSTNNEQFF
NA	TRBJ2-1	few	TRBV3-1	TGTGCCAGCAGCCCGGTCGGCGTCAATGAGCAGTTCTTC	CASSPVGVNEQFF
NA	TRBJ2-1	NA	TRBV6-5	TGTGCCAGCAGTTACAGGGGAGTGTCCTACAATGAGCAGTTCTTC	CASSYRGVSYNEQFF
NA	TRBJ2-6	NA	TRBV5-5	TGTGCCAGCAGCTTGGGGGCAGGGGCCTCTGGGGCCAACGTCCTGACTTTC	CASSLGAGASGANVLTF
NA	TRBJ1-2	NA	TRBV6-6	TGTGCCAGCAGTTACTCGGGCAGTACCTATGGCTACACCTTC	CASSYSGSTYGYTF
NA	TRBJ2-3	NA	TRBV29-1	TGCAGCGTTGATACAGGGCAAAGGCAAGATACGCAGTATTTT	CSVDTGQRQDTQYF
NA	TRBJ2-3	NA	TRBV15	TGTGCCACCAGCAGAGATCTGGGGACGGATACGCAGTATTTT	CATSRDLGTDTQYF
NA	TRBJ2-5	NA	TRBV29-1	TGCAGCGTTGTAGGGTCCCTCCGGGAGACCCAGTACTTC	CSVVGSLRETQYF
TRBD1	TRBJ2-4	NA	TRBV20-1	TGCAGTGCCCTGGACAGGAAAAACATTCAGTACTTC	CSALDRKNIQYF
NA	TRBJ2-3	NA	TRBV4-3	TGCGCCAGCAGCCCGGGCCTTTTCGCGGACTACACAGATACGCAGTATTTT	CASSPGLFADYTDTQYF
TRBD1	TRBJ1-5	NA	TRBV20-1	TGCAGTGCTCTAGACAGGGACCATCAGCCCCAGCATTTT	CSALDRDHQPQHF
NA	TRBJ2-5	NA	TRBV29-1	TGCAGCGTTCAGAGCAAGGGAGAGACCCAGTACTTC	CSVQSKGETQYF
NA	TRBJ2-5	NA	TRBV15	TGTGCCACCAGATTCGGATTCGGAGAGACCCAGTACTTC	CATRFGFGETQYF
NA	TRBJ2-5	few	TRBV29-1	TGCAGCGTTGACCACAGCCAAGAGACCCAGTACTTC	CSVDHSQETQYF